The 5 T cell receptor beta chains reported below all come from one sample, sequenced in a study of blood T cell repertoires in COVID-19. TCRdb keeps only in-frame clones here, not all; method: immunoSEQ multiplex PCR. The sample consists of 150,000 to 200,000 clones, approximately 83% of them appearing once. The sample comprised peripheral blood. Receptors were obtained from a man in his 70s who had recovered from COVID-19.

This chain connects TRBV29-1 to TRBJ2-3; no clear D gene. The CDR3 has 12 residues. Germline CDR1 is SQVTM and CDR2 is ANQGSEA. The V and J ends lost 3 bases and 5 bases respectively, with 9 bases between them. This chain's CDR3 is CSVDPSRDTQYF. CDR3 bases: TGCAGCGTTGACCCTAGTCGAGATACGCAGTATTTT.

The chain joins TRBV2 to TRBJ1-3; D remains unclear. The CDR3 is made up of 12 amino acids. V was cut by 6 bases and J by 5 bases, with 8 bases left in between. The germline gives CDR1 SNHLY, CDR2 FYNNEI. The CDR3 sequence: CASRPDRNTIYF. CDR3 DNA: TGTGCCAGCAGACCCGACAGAAACACCATATATTTT.

The J gene is TRBJ1-1, the V gene TRBV6-2 or TRBV6-3; D unclear. Germline values: CDR1 MNHEY, CDR2 SVGEGT. V was shortened by 0 bases and J by 8 bases, with 13 bases between the two germline ends. This CDR3 has 14 residues. The CDR3 DNA sequence: TGTGCCAGCAGTTACTCCTTAGCGGTTTACGAAGCTTTCTTT. Translation: CASSYSLAVYEAFF.

The V and J genes are TRBV7-9 and TRBJ2-3, with a weak D call TRBD2 (6 bases). The CDR3 is 19 residues long. Trimming left V 0 bases short and J 0 bases short, with 19 bases between. Germline loops: CDR1 SEHNR, CDR2 FQNEAQ (reference sequence). CDR3 DNA sequence: TGTGCCAGCAGCTTAGCGCTTGGTTGGCGGGATGATAGCACAGATACGCAGTATTTT. It codes for CASSLALGWRDDSTDTQYF.

CDR3 DNA: TGTGCCAGCAGCTCGGGACAGGGGGCCAAAGATACGCAGTATTTT. Its translation is CASSSGQGAKDTQYF. The rearrangement uses TRBV5-8 and TRBJ2-3; 12 bases agree with TRBD1. Losses at the gene ends were 3 bases for V and 5 bases for J; bases not matched to a gene: 4. CDR3 length: 15 amino acids. Germline V gene lookup returns CDR1 SGHTS and CDR2 YDEGEE.